The 15 T cell receptor beta chains presented below share a single source sample, sequenced in a study of blood T cell repertoires in COVID-19 (dated by TCRdb to between 2020 and 2021). Receptors were amplified or captured by the immunoSEQ multiplex PCR assay. Here the immuneACCESS table is served through TCRdb, limited to in-frame sequences with V and J called. Missing clones are a known gap in these copies; in checked studies unresolved V genes cover under half, and the rest lacks a known reason. In this sample the table shows hundreds of thousands of clones, roughly 90% of which occur a single time. In total, the top ten clones hold over 10% of the sample. The material sequenced was peripheral blood. These receptors all come from a woman in her 70s with COVID-19, enrolled during active disease.

About this clone itself: The junction differs from germline at one of its ends, possibly a read error. The V gene is TRBV5-1, the J gene TRBJ2-1, with D possibly TRBD1 on 5 matching bases. Germline values: CDR1 SGHRS, CDR2 YFSETQ. The CDR3 totals 14 residues. This chain's CDR3 is CASGLGQGHNEQFF. The CDR3 DNA reads as TGCGCCAGCGGCTTGGGGCAGGGCCACAATGAGCAGTTCTTC.

The rearrangement uses TRBV9 and TRBJ2-7; 7 bases fit TRBD2. Germline CDR1 is SGDLS and CDR2 is YYNGEE. The trim removed 4 bases at V and 3 bases at J, leaving 10 bases unmatched. The CDR3 is 15 amino acids. CDR3 amino acids: CASSSGLGSFYEQYF. The CDR3, as DNA: TGTGCCAGCAGCTCCGGACTAGGAAGCTTCTACGAGCAGTACTTC.

The V call is TRBV19, the J call TRBJ2-5, with TRBD2 matching over 8 bases. The CDR3 sequence is 14 residues long. The V gene end was trimmed by 5 bases and the J gene end by 5 bases; junction bases not matched to a gene: 7. Germline V CDR1 and CDR2: LNHDA, SQIVND (reference sequence). CDR3 DNA: TGTGCCAGTAGTCTTCGGGGGGGCCTTGAGACCCAGTACTTC. This sequence encodes CASSLRGGLETQYF.

This chain joins TRBV28 and TRBJ1-1; TRBD1 might be the D (6 bases). The CDR3 runs 15 residues. Trimming removed 4 bases at V and 0 bases at J, with 12 bases between. Germline values: CDR1 MDHEN, CDR2 SYDVKM. CDR3 region: CASSYPDRMNTEAFF. The CDR3 DNA reads as TGTGCCAGCAGTTACCCTGACAGGATGAACACTGAAGCTTTCTTT.

The rearrangement joins TRBV24-1 to TRBJ1-5; 11 bases fit TRBD1. This CDR3 spans 18 amino acids. Germline CDR1 KGHDR, CDR2 SFDVKD. With V trimmed by 4 bases and J by 4 bases, 11 bases remained unmatched. The CDR3 spells CATSDARGQGDRNQPQHF. CDR3 DNA sequence: TGTGCCACCAGTGACGCGAGGGGACAGGGGGACCGGAATCAGCCCCAGCATTTT.

The genes are TRBV6-5 and TRBJ1-5; no reliable D call. The germline V gene has CDR1 MNHEY and CDR2 SVGAGI. This CDR3 contains 14 residues. The V and J ends lost 7 bases and 4 bases respectively, with 14 bases between them. CDR3 sequence (DNA): TGTGCCAGCAAGTCAGTCCGGGAAAATCAGCCCCAGCATTTT. It translates to CASKSVRENQPQHF.

This clone was observed a handful of times. This chain uses TRBV5-1 with TRBJ2-1; weak D call: TRBD1 (5 bases). The ends were cut back, 1 base at V and 3 bases at J, with 5 bases in the middle. CDR1 and CDR2 (germline): SGHRS, YFSETQ. The CDR3 totals 13 residues. The CDR3 sequence: CASSLTGYNEQFF. The CDR3 coding sequence is TGCGCCAGCAGCTTGACAGGCTACAATGAGCAGTTCTTC. The whole variable domain, filled in from reference TRBV5-1 and TRBJ2-1, reads KAGVTQTPRYLIKTRGQQVTLSCSPISGHRSVSWYQQTPGQGLQFLFEYFSETQRNKGNFPGRFSGRQFSNSRSEMNVSTLELGDSALYLCASSLTGYNEQFFGPGTRLTVL.

Here the CDR3 reads CASSSWTGLEDQPQHF. DNA for the CDR3: TGTGCCAGTAGTAGTTGGACAGGGTTGGAGGATCAGCCCCAGCATTTT. The chain recombines TRBV19 with TRBJ1-5; 8 bases align to TRBD1. The V and J ends lost 4 bases and 5 bases, in that order; junction bases with no gene match: 10. Germline values: CDR1 LNHDA, CDR2 SQIVND (reference sequence). The CDR3 sequence is 16 residues long.

The V call is TRBV3-1 (or the pseudogene TRBV3-2), the J call TRBJ1-3, with 7 bases lining up with TRBD1. Germline CDR1 and CDR2: LGHDT and YNNKEL (reference sequence). Unmatched junction bases numbered 6, after V lost 9 bases and J lost 1 base. The CDR3 consists of 14 residues. The CDR3 reads CASRDSSSGNTIYF. The DNA for the CDR3 is TGTGCCAGTAGGGACAGCAGTTCTGGAAACACCATATATTTT.

This clone was seen once. The CDR3 is CAISASGSDLGAFF. For the CDR3, the DNA is TGTGCCATCAGTGCCTCAGGATCCGACCTGGGAGCTTTCTTT. The chain is built from TRBV10-3 and TRBJ1-1; no definite D call. Germline values: CDR1 ENHRY, CDR2 SYGVKD. This CDR3 has 14 residues. The V end lost 4 bases, the J end lost 10 bases, and 19 bases lay between the germline ends.

This clone has a single count. DNA for the CDR3: TGTGCCAGCTCACCTTCTACAGGGCCCAATCAGCCCCAGCATTTT. As protein: CASSPSTGPNQPQHF. This chain connects TRBV18 to TRBJ1-5, with a tentative D call TRBD1 (6 bases). The CDR3 runs 15 residues. Germline-derived CDR1 and CDR2 are KGHSH and LQKENI. V was trimmed by 3 bases and J by 3 bases, leaving 12 bases between them.

The rearrangement uses TRBV24-1 and TRBJ1-6; 8 bases line up with TRBD1. V lost 2 bases and J lost 3; bases outside the gene matches: 14. The CDR3 runs to 20 residues. Germline CDR1 KGHDR, CDR2 SFDVKD. In DNA, the CDR3 is TGTGCCACCAGTGATTGGGCCATGACAGGGGCCGACTACTATAATTCACCCCTCCACTTT. Its protein is CATSDWAMTGADYYNSPLHF.

With respect to this clone: Its ends do not fully match the called genes, so a read error is possible. CDR3 in amino acids: CASRLGAGGQPNEKLFF. The CDR3 DNA sequence: TGTGCCAGCAGGTTAGGCGCCGGGGGACAGCCTAATGAAAAACTGTTTTTT. This rearrangement joins TRBV7-9 to TRBJ1-4; 7 nucleotides agree with TRBD1. CDR3 length: 17 residues. Germline CDR1 and CDR2: SEHNR and FQNEAQ (reference sequence).

This chain links TRBV28 with TRBJ2-5, with TRBD1 matching over 7 bases. The CDR3 totals 16 residues. V was clipped by 5 bases and J by 9 bases; unmatched bases: 18. Per germline, CDR1 MDHEN and CDR2 SYDVKM. CDR3 in DNA: TGTGCCAGCAGTCCCCCGATCGTGAAGGGGGCAGGGTCCCAGTACTTC. Its translation is CASSPPIVKGAGSQYF. The entire variable domain, with the rest obtained from reference TRBV28 and TRBJ2-5, is as follows: DVKVTQSSRYLVKRTGEKVFLECVQDMDHENMFWYRQDPGLGLRLIYFSYDVKMKEKGDIPEGYSVSREKKERFSLILESASTNQTSMYLCASSPPIVKGAGSQYFGPGTRLLVL.

This sequence joins TRBV2 and TRBJ2-7; tentative D call: TRBD1 (5 bases). Germline lookup yields CDR1 SNHLY and CDR2 FYNNEI. CDR3 length equals 13 residues. Trimming pared 5 bases from V and 2 bases from J, leaving 10 bases between. The CDR3 loop is CASSFDRTYEQYF. CDR3 in DNA: TGTGCCAGCAGTTTTGACAGAACCTACGAGCAGTACTTC.